The T cell receptor beta chain described here comes from a study of post-analysis software for immune sequencing data. Overall study context: Both relapsing-remitting and secondary progressive multiple sclerosis featured among the disease courses, as did progressive-relapsing multiple sclerosis. Findings and limits, study-wide: Five or six TRBV segments, TRBV5-6, TRBV5-1 and TRBV20-1 among them, were found more frequent in patients than controls.

V lost 8 bases, J lost 5 bases, and 12 bases lay in between. CDR3 length: 12 residues. Looked up from germline, CDR1 is MGHDK and CDR2 is SYGVNS. Unique molecular identifiers were present in the TCR beta cDNA libraries. MiXCR, run by TCRdb on the PCR reads, gives a single entry per CDR3 protein. In the table there are around 400,000 distinct CDR3 sequences, less than 40% of which are singletons. In the case of this clonotype: Its antigen is undetermined.

This clonotype was sampled from a girl between 5 and 17 years old with multiple sclerosis. The chain has TRBV25-1 and TRBJ1-2; D is perhaps TRBD1 (5 bases). What was sequenced was blood. CDR3 loop: CASSRDVYGYTF. The CDR3 DNA reads as TGTGCCAGCTCCCGGGACGTTTATGGCTACACCTTC.